The clone carrying this T cell receptor (beta chain) was counted a few times. TCR beta VDJ and CDR3 profiling used genomic DNA as template. TCRdb independently ran MiXCR on the reads; one entry per CDR3 protein. The table lists approximately 98,000 distinct CDR3 sequences, around 50% of them singletons. Germline V gene lookup returns CDR1 MNHNS and CDR2 SASEGT. Between the trimmed V and J ends, which lost 10 bases and 6 bases, there was a span of 21 bases. CDR3 length: 14 amino acids. These data originate in a study of CD8+CD57+ T cells in acquired aplastic anemia. The chain couples TRBV6-1 to TRBJ1-1; D unresolved. The sample consisted of sorted CD4+, CD8+, or CD8+CD57+ T cells (not recorded which) from PBMCs. The TCR was taken from a human donor in good health, serving as a control. This CDR3 is CATQLRKLISEAFF. The CDR3 region has the DNA TGTGCCACTCAGTTAAGGAAACTGATCTCTGAAGCTTTCTTT.